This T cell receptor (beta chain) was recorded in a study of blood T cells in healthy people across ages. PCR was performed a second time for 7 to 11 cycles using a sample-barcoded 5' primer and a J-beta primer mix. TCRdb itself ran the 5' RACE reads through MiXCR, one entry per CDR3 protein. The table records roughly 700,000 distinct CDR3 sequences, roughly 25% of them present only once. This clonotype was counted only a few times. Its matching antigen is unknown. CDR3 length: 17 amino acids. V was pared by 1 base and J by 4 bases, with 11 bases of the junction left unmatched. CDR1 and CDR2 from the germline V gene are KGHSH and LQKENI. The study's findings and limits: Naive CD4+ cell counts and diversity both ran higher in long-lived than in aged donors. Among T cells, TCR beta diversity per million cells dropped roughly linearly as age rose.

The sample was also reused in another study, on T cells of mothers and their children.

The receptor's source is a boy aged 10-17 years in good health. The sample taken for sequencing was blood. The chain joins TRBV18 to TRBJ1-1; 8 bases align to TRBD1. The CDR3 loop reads CASSPLNAYQGATEAFF. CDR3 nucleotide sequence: TGTGCCAGCTCACCACTTAACGCCTATCAGGGGGCCACTGAAGCTTTCTTT.